This T cell receptor beta chain stems from a study of blood T cell repertoires in COVID-19. Study-wide context: T cells, B-cell-depleted T cells, or PBMCs supplied cDNA or gDNA.

Clones were read by immunoSEQ multiplex PCR, and TCRdb kept only the in-frame ones, dropping some. The top ten hold 1.5% to 2% of the sample, which has 250,000 to 400,000 clones, about nine tenths seen once. To note about this clone: This sample also contains other DNA sequences that code for the same CDR3.

Germline lookup yields CDR1 SQVTM and CDR2 ANQGSEA. The CDR3 has 12 residues. Trimming cost V 4 bases and J 2 bases, with 8 bases left between them. The sequenced sample was peripheral blood. This TCR was sampled from a woman aged 25 to 39 with COVID-19, enrolled during active disease. The chain has TRBV29-1 and TRBJ1-2, with D perhaps matching TRBD1 (5 bases). The CDR3 region has the DNA TGCAGCGTTGGGGAGGGGAACTATGGCTACACCTTC. It translates to CSVGEGNYGYTF.